These 11 T cell receptor beta chains share one sample of origin, sequenced in a study of T cells in tuberculosis. Described time point: new active TB diagnosis, blood taken before or within 7 days of starting treatment. Assay: immunoSEQ multiplex PCR; the TCRdb copy retains only in-frame clones and omits some. The table lists tens of thousands of clones, 86% of them singletons. Source: PBMCs, taken at tuberculosis diagnosis. These receptors were taken from an adult with tuberculosis.

The chain links TRBV14 to TRBJ1-1; 9 nucleotides match TRBD1. CDR3 size: 15 residues. The junction had 9 bases not matched to a gene; V was cut back by 4 bases and J by 6 bases. Germline V lookup: CDR1 SGHDN, CDR2 FVKESK. Here the CDR3 reads CASSPVGTGSSEAFF. The CDR3, as DNA: TGTGCCAGCAGCCCCGTAGGGACAGGGAGCTCTGAAGCTTTCTTT.

The rearrangement links TRBV27 to TRBJ2-7; D is undetermined. With 1 base removed from V and 2 bases from J, the gap between germline ends came to 12 bases. Germline CDR1 is MNHEY and CDR2 is SMNVEV (reference sequence). The CDR3 is 15 residues long. The CDR3 DNA reads as TGTGCCAGCAGTTTATTACCAGATCGGGCCTACGAGCAGTACTTC. It encodes CASSLLPDRAYEQYF.

This chain links TRBV5-1 with TRBJ2-3, with TRBD2 matching 8 bases. Germline V gives CDR1 SGHRS, CDR2 YFSETQ. V lost 0 bases and J lost 0; bases outside the gene matches: 6. This CDR3 spans 17 amino acids. This CDR3 is CASSLAWASGSTDTQYF. The CDR3 DNA reads as TGCGCCAGCAGCTTGGCTTGGGCTAGCGGGAGCACAGATACGCAGTATTTT.

The chain recombines TRBV30 with TRBJ1-4; no reliable D call. The CDR3 consists of 12 residues. The V end was cut by 2 bases, the J end by 6 bases, with 7 bases between. CDR1 and CDR2 from the germline V gene are GTSNPN and SVGIG (reference sequence). CDR3 nucleotides: TGTGCCTGGAGTAAGCAAGATGAAAAACTGTTTTTT. This sequence encodes CAWSKQDEKLFF.

For the CDR3, the DNA is TGCAGCGTTGAAGAGATGGCAGGGAACTATGGCTACACCTTC. It codes for CSVEEMAGNYGYTF. The chain combines TRBV29-1 with TRBJ1-2; possible D gene TRBD1, 5 bases. Germline assignment: CDR1 SQVTM and CDR2 ANQGSEA. V dropped 0 bases and J dropped 2 bases, with 10 bases sitting between them. CDR3 length equals 14 residues.

This clone was picked up one time. The V and J genes are TRBV27 and TRBJ2-7; tentatively, D is TRBD2 (6 bases). There are 15 residues in the CDR3. V was pared by 4 bases and J by 2 bases, with 15 bases between. Germline CDR1 is MNHEY and CDR2 is SMNVEV (reference sequence). The CDR3, as DNA: TGTGCCAGCAGTTCCCGTCCCGGGAGCCCCTACGAGCAGTACTTC. Protein sequence: CASSSRPGSPYEQYF.

This CDR3 is CASTRWDRLTYGYTF. CDR3 in DNA: TGTGCCAGCACCAGATGGGACAGGCTGACCTATGGCTACACCTTC. V usage is TRBV28 and J usage is TRBJ1-2; 8 bases are shared with TRBD1. The V gene's germline CDR1 is MDHEN and CDR2 SYDVKM. The CDR3 has 15 residues. The J segment lost 4 bases and the V segment lost 7 bases, leaving 11 bases of the junction unmatched.

The rearrangement joins TRBV11-3 to TRBJ2-5; 8 nucleotides line up with TRBD2. V was pared by 4 bases and J by 3 bases, with 1 base of the junction left unmatched. This CDR3 region has 13 residues. The germline V gene encodes CDR1 SGHNT and CDR2 YENEEA. The CDR3 sequence: CASSSLAEETQYF. CDR3 nucleotides: TGTGCCAGCAGCTCACTAGCGGAAGAGACCCAGTACTTC.

The chain uses TRBV15 and TRBJ2-3, with 7 bases aligning to TRBD1. The CDR3 totals 15 residues. V was pared by 2 bases and J by 2 bases, with 4 bases of the junction left unmatched. Germline CDR1 reads LNHNV; CDR2 reads YYDKDF (reference sequence). CDR3 in amino acids: CATSRRQGSTDTQYF. The DNA for the CDR3 is TGTGCCACCAGCAGACGACAGGGATCCACAGATACGCAGTATTTT.

This sequence joins TRBV19 and TRBJ2-1, with 8 nucleotides matching TRBD2. The CDR3 spans 15 residues. Germline V gives CDR1 LNHDA, CDR2 SQIVND (reference sequence). V trimming: 3 bases; J trimming: 4 bases; junction bases outside the gene matches: 5. This CDR3 is CASSMSAGGYNEQFF. The DNA of the CDR3 is TGTGCCAGTAGTATGAGCGCGGGGGGATACAATGAGCAGTTCTTC.

A single count supports this clone. J is TRBJ2-1 and V is TRBV5-1, with TRBD1 as a possible D gene (5 bases). Germline V gene lookup returns CDR1 SGHRS and CDR2 YFSETQ. V lost 0 bases, J lost 0 bases, and 10 bases lay in between. This CDR3 has 16 amino acids. CDR3: CASSLVTGYSYNEQFF. CDR3 coding DNA: TGCGCCAGCAGCTTGGTAACAGGTTACTCCTACAATGAGCAGTTCTTC.